Shown below are 32 T cell receptor beta chains from a single sample sequenced in a study of blood T cell repertoires in COVID-19. TCRdb's table, derived via immunoSEQ multiplex PCR, lists solely in-frame clones and lacks some. The sample shows 250,000 to 300,000 clones, around 90% of them seen only once. Sequencing was performed on peripheral blood. The source is a woman between 45 and 60 years old who had recovered from COVID-19.

In the case of this clone: The sample has other DNA sequences that encode this CDR3 too. The J gene is TRBJ2-5, the V gene TRBV5-4; 14 bases fit TRBD2. Germline loops: CDR1 SGHNT, CDR2 YYREEE (reference sequence). V shed 0 bases and J 5 bases; nucleotides not matched to a gene: 0. This CDR3 comprises 15 residues. The CDR3 nucleotides are TGTGCCAGCAGCTTGGGACTAGCGGGAGGGGAGACCCAGTACTTC. Residues: CASSLGLAGGETQYF. Drawing the rest from reference TRBV5-4 and TRBJ2-5, the complete variable domain is ETGVTQSPTHLIKTRGQQVTLRCSSQSGHNTVSWYQQALGQGPQFIFQYYREEENGRGNFPPRFSGLQFPNYSSELNVNALELDDSALYLCASSLGLAGGETQYFGPGTRLLVL.

This clone showed up just once. A much larger clone is a single base away; this may be a read error. This sample also contains other DNA sequences that code for the same CDR3. The CDR3 coding sequence is TGCGCCAGCAGTTACTCGTACAGGGACACTGAAGCTTTCTTT. Translating gives CASSYSYRDTEAFF. The chain joins TRBV6-2 or TRBV6-3 to TRBJ1-1, with D possibly TRBD1 on 6 matching bases. Germline V gene data show CDR1 as MNHEY and CDR2 as SVGEGT. The CDR3 runs 14 residues.

The rearrangement uses TRBV6-5 and TRBJ1-2; perhaps TRBD1 as D (6 bases). From germline, CDR1 is MNHEY and CDR2 SVGAGI. V was cut by 5 bases and J by 7 bases, with 17 bases left in between. The CDR3 covers 14 residues. CDR3 coding DNA: TGTGCCAGCAGTCCCGGCGGGGGCTTAGTTGGCTACACCTTC. Translation gives CASSPGGGLVGYTF.

This clone was detected once. The J gene is TRBJ2-5, the V gene TRBV5-4; 8 bases line up with TRBD2. The CDR3 extends over 15 amino acids. The trim removed 4 bases at V and 9 bases at J, leaving 14 bases unmatched. Germline CDR1 reads SGHNT; CDR2 reads YYREEE (reference sequence). The CDR3 coding sequence is TGTGCCAGCAGCCCAAACGATCGGGGGGGGGAAGCCCAGTACTTC. As protein: CASSPNDRGGEAQYF. Full variable domain (rest looked up from reference TRBV5-4 and TRBJ2-5): ETGVTQSPTHLIKTRGQQVTLRCSSQSGHNTVSWYQQALGQGPQFIFQYYREEENGRGNFPPRFSGLQFPNYSSELNVNALELDDSALYLCASSPNDRGGEAQYFGPGTRLLVL.

The V call is TRBV6-2 or TRBV6-3, the J call TRBJ2-7, with D possibly matching TRBD2 (5 bases). There are 14 residues in the CDR3. V lost 3 bases to trimming and J lost 6 bases, with 15 bases between them. The germline V gene encodes CDR1 MNHEY and CDR2 SVGEGT. This chain's CDR3 is CASSYSSGISEQYF. CDR3 nucleotides: TGTGCCAGCAGTTATAGTTCGGGGATTAGCGAGCAGTACTTC.

This clone has just one count. The CDR3 loop reads CASSPADRNRGYTF. The CDR3 DNA reads TGTGCCAGCTCACCAGCTGACAGGAATCGTGGCTACACCTTC. J is TRBJ1-2 and V is TRBV18, with D tentatively TRBD1 (6 bases). The germline V gene encodes CDR1 KGHSH and CDR2 LQKENI. The CDR3 loop spans 14 amino acids. The ends were cut back, 2 bases at V and 7 bases at J, with 14 bases in the middle.

The rearrangement links TRBV11-2 to TRBJ2-1; perhaps TRBD2 as D (6 bases). The ends were cut back, 5 bases at V and 5 bases at J, with 19 bases in the middle. The CDR3 runs to 16 residues. In germline, CDR1 is SGHAT, CDR2 FQNNGV. CDR3 in amino acids: CASSQSGLALDNEQFF. The CDR3 bases are TGTGCCAGCAGCCAGTCGGGGCTAGCGTTAGACAATGAGCAGTTCTTC.

V usage is TRBV4-1 and J usage is TRBJ2-6, with D uncertain. Trimming removed 1 base from V and 0 bases from J, with 4 bases in between. There are 15 residues in the CDR3. In germline, CDR1 is MGHRA, CDR2 YSYEKL. For the CDR3, the DNA is TGCGCCAGCAGCCAAGGGAGCTCTGGGGCCAACGTCCTGACTTTC. Its protein product is CASSQGSSGANVLTF.

V is TRBV4-1 and J is TRBJ1-2, with a possible D match to TRBD1 (6 bases). Trimming took 4 bases from V and 0 from J, leaving 15 bases between them. CDR3 length: 16 amino acids. Germline CDR1 and CDR2: MGHRA and YSYEKL. The CDR3 is CASSPTRTEPNYGYTF. For the CDR3, the DNA is TGCGCCAGCAGCCCAACCCGGACAGAGCCTAACTATGGCTACACCTTC.

J is TRBJ1-1 and V is TRBV12-3 or TRBV12-4; unclear D gene. V dropped 3 bases and J dropped 7 bases, with 6 bases sitting between them. This CDR3 has 11 residues. The CDR3 sequence: CASSFLGEAFF. The CDR3 DNA is TGTGCCAGCAGTTTCCTCGGTGAAGCTTTCTTT.

V and J are TRBV21-1 and TRBJ2-5; the table names TRBD1, a call not compared with the DNA. TRBV21-1 is a listed pseudogene. The CDR3 runs 15 residues. CDR3 residues: CASSPTQGLQETQYF. The CDR3 DNA reads as TGTGCCAGCAGCCCCACCCAGGGGTTGCAAGAGACCCAGTACTTC.

This chain links TRBV7-2 with TRBJ2-1; D remains unclear. Deletions cut 2 bases from V and 0 bases from J, with 8 bases between. Germline values: CDR1 SGHTA, CDR2 FQGNSA. This CDR3 is built from 15 residues. CDR3 bases: TGTGCCAGCAGCTTATCCACGGGCTCCTACAATGAGCAGTTCTTC. It is translated as CASSLSTGSYNEQFF.

The chain carries TRBV9 and TRBJ2-7; TRBD1 matches 8 bases. Trimming took 4 bases from V and 3 from J; bases not matched to a gene: 6. From germline, CDR1 is SGDLS and CDR2 YYNGEE. The CDR3 is 14 residues long. CDR3 region: CASSLTGGFYEQYF. The CDR3 nucleotides are TGTGCCAGCAGCCTCACAGGGGGTTTCTACGAGCAGTACTTC.

The chain employs TRBV6-5 and TRBJ2-2; tentative D call: TRBD1 (5 bases). V was pared by 8 bases and J by 2 bases, with 12 bases between. The CDR3 sequence is 14 residues long. Germline-derived CDR1 and CDR2 are MNHEY and SVGAGI. CDR3 bases: TGTGCCAGCCGTAGACAGCTTAACACCGGGGAGCTGTTTTTT. Amino acid sequence: CASRRQLNTGELFF.

A note on this clone: Other DNA sequences in this sample translate to the same CDR3. The CDR3 reads CATSRGGTGGYGYTF. DNA for the CDR3: TGTGCCACCAGCAGAGGAGGGACAGGGGGCTATGGCTACACCTTC. The rearrangement uses TRBV15 and TRBJ1-2, with 11 positions matching TRBD1. The CDR3 has 15 residues. The V segment lost 1 base and the J segment 4 bases; nucleotides outside the gene matches: 2. Germline-derived CDR1 and CDR2 are LNHNV and YYDKDF (reference sequence).

The chain links TRBV18 to TRBJ1-5, with 7 bases matching TRBD1. Germline V gene lookup returns CDR1 KGHSH and CDR2 LQKENI. The CDR3 spans 16 residues. V shed 4 bases, J shed 3 bases, and the junction held 9 bases outside the gene matches. CDR3 bases: TGTGCCAGCTCACGTATAGGACAGGTTGACAATCAGCCCCAGCATTTT. Its translation is CASSRIGQVDNQPQHF. The whole variable domain, remainder taken from reference TRBV18 and TRBJ1-5, is NAGVMQNPRHLVRRRGQEARLRCSPMKGHSHVYWYRQLPEEGLKFMVYLQKENIIDESGMPKERFSAEFPKEGPSILRIQQVVRGDSAAYFCASSRIGQVDNQPQHFGDGTRLSIL.

This clone was counted once. V gene TRBV27 combines with J gene TRBJ1-1; D may be TRBD1 (5 bases). V was clipped by 3 bases and J by 5 bases, with 13 bases between them. Per the germline V gene, CDR1 is MNHEY and CDR2 is SMNVEV (reference sequence). CDR3 size: 14 residues. CDR3 in amino acids: CASSFYGGGTEAFF. The CDR3 coding sequence is TGTGCCAGCAGTTTCTACGGGGGGGGGACTGAAGCTTTCTTT.

V is TRBV5-1 and J is TRBJ2-2; 9 bases match TRBD1. Trimming took 4 bases from V and 4 from J; bases not matched to a gene: 5. This CDR3 is 15 amino acids long. In germline, CDR1 is SGHRS, CDR2 YFSETQ. CDR3 coding DNA: TGCGCCAGCAGCCTGGGACAGGGCCCCACCGGGGAGCTGTTTTTT. Its translation is CASSLGQGPTGELFF.

On this clone itself: In the same sample, other DNA sequences code for this CDR3. The genes are TRBV5-1 and TRBJ1-1; 9 bases are a match to TRBD1. Germline-derived CDR1 and CDR2 are SGHRS and YFSETQ. With V trimmed by 3 bases and J by 2 bases, 2 bases remained unmatched. The CDR3 has 14 residues. The CDR3 loop is CASSSGQGNTEAFF. CDR3 sequence (DNA): TGCGCCAGCAGCTCGGGACAGGGAAACACTGAAGCTTTCTTT.

This clone was seen only a few times. The V gene is TRBV6-1, the J gene TRBJ1-2; unclear D gene. The CDR3 consists of 12 residues. The V end was cut by 7 bases, the J end by 2 bases, with 8 bases between. From germline, CDR1 is MNHNS and CDR2 SASEGT. Here the CDR3 reads CASKLSNYGYTF. The DNA for the CDR3 is TGTGCCAGCAAACTGTCGAACTATGGCTACACCTTC.

This chain uses TRBV6-5 with TRBJ2-5, with D perhaps matching TRBD2 (5 bases). This CDR3 spans 15 amino acids. Trimming pared 8 bases from V and 2 bases from J, leaving 18 bases between. CDR1 MNHEY and CDR2 SVGAGI come from the germline V gene. The CDR3 DNA reads as TGTGCCAGCCGAGGGTGGGGTGGGTTGCAAGAGACCCAGTACTTC. Translated, it gives CASRGWGGLQETQYF.

V usage is TRBV9 and J usage is TRBJ2-6; maybe TRBD2 (5 bases). This CDR3 has 17 residues. The germline CDR1 and CDR2 sequences are SGDLS and YYNGEE. With 0 bases removed from V and 0 bases from J, the gap between germline ends came to 10 bases. Here the CDR3 DNA reads TGTGCCAGCAGCGTAGGAGGGTCCGACTCTGGGGCCAACGTCCTGACTTTC. Encoded protein: CASSVGGSDSGANVLTF.

The rearrangement joins TRBV27 to TRBJ2-5; 8 bases are shared with TRBD2. V lost 7 bases and J lost 5; bases outside the gene matches: 3. Per germline, CDR1 MNHEY and CDR2 SMNVEV (reference sequence). The CDR3 is 12 residues long. CDR3 residues: CASIRLAETQYF. Here the CDR3 DNA reads TGTGCCAGCATCCGACTAGCGGAGACCCAGTACTTC.

The V gene is TRBV5-6, the J gene TRBJ2-5; 11 bases agree with TRBD2. This CDR3 comprises 15 residues. In germline, CDR1 is SGHDT, CDR2 YYEEEE. Unmatched junction bases numbered 5, after V lost 3 bases and J lost 4 bases. CDR3 residues: CASSSGLAVLETQYF. DNA for the CDR3: TGTGCCAGCAGCTCGGGACTAGCGGTGTTAGAGACCCAGTACTTC.

V usage is TRBV5-6 and J usage is TRBJ1-1; D remains ambiguous. CDR1 and CDR2 from the germline V gene are SGHDT and YYEEEE. V was shortened by 6 bases and J by 0 bases, with 12 bases between the two germline ends. There are 14 residues in the CDR3. For the CDR3, the DNA is TGTGCCAGCATCCGATGGAGTATGAACACTGAAGCTTTCTTT. This codes for CASIRWSMNTEAFF.

The chain has TRBV7-6 and TRBJ1-2; no firm D call. CDR1 and CDR2 from the germline V gene are SGHVS and FNYEAQ. The CDR3 totals 11 residues. The V end lost 5 bases, the J end lost 12 bases, and 13 bases lay between the germline ends. The CDR3 here is CASSRLSSHTF. The DNA of the CDR3 is TGTGCCAGCAGCCGACTATCTAGTCACACCTTC.

The chain employs TRBV6-2 or TRBV6-3 and TRBJ1-2; D not resolved. V was pared by 0 bases and J by 4 bases, with 9 bases between. There are 14 residues in the CDR3. Germline V gene sequence: CDR1 MNHEY, CDR2 SVGEGT. CDR3 residues: CASSYSRITYGYTF. The DNA for the CDR3 is TGTGCCAGCAGTTACTCGCGAATAACCTATGGCTACACCTTC.

The V call is TRBV6-2 or TRBV6-3, the J call TRBJ1-1; D not certain. The CDR3 spans 13 residues. V was trimmed by 5 bases and J by 4 bases, leaving 11 bases between them. Germline-derived CDR1 and CDR2 are MNHEY and SVGEGT. The CDR3 bases are TGTGCCAGCAGTATTTTAGCGCTCACTGAAGCTTTCTTT. Translated, it gives CASSILALTEAFF.

J is TRBJ2-7 and V is TRBV5-4; perhaps TRBD1 as D (6 bases). Between the trimmed V and J ends, which lost 5 bases and 2 bases, there was a span of 20 bases. The CDR3 runs 16 residues. Germline V gene data show CDR1 as SGHNT and CDR2 as YYREEE (reference sequence). The CDR3 coding sequence is TGTGCCAGCAGACATAAAATAAGGACAGATACCTACGAGCAGTACTTC. This gives the protein CASRHKIRTDTYEQYF.

The chain joins TRBV10-3 to TRBJ2-5; TRBD2 aligns across 7 bases. In germline, CDR1 is ENHRY, CDR2 SYGVKD. J gave up 5 bases and V 3 bases, and 6 bases lay outside the gene matches. The CDR3 loop spans 14 amino acids. This CDR3 reads CAISEAGTGETQYF. Here the CDR3 DNA reads TGTGCCATCAGTGAAGCGGGGACGGGGGAGACCCAGTACTTC.

This chain joins TRBV19 and TRBJ1-2; 8 positions match TRBD1. V dropped 3 bases and J dropped 8; count of bases not matched to a gene: 11. Germline CDR1 reads LNHDA; CDR2 reads SQIVND (reference sequence). The CDR3 spans 15 residues. CDR3 loop: CASSILRGPTEGYTF. For the CDR3, the DNA is TGTGCCAGTAGTATCCTCAGGGGGCCCACGGAAGGCTACACCTTC.

V is TRBV18 and J is TRBJ1-6; D uncertain. CDR3 length: 16 residues. Germline-derived CDR1 and CDR2 are KGHSH and LQKENI. V was clipped by 6 bases and J by 8 bases, with 20 bases between them. The CDR3 protein is CASSPNGLGEYSPLHF. Written as DNA, the CDR3 is TGTGCCAGCTCGCCGAACGGACTGGGAGAGTATTCACCCCTCCACTTT.